This TCR beta chain comes out of a study of blood T cell repertoires in COVID-19. The wider study: Collection of acute and convalescent COVID-19 samples took place in the United States, Italy and Spain. T cells, B-cell-depleted T cells, or PBMCs provided the cDNA or gDNA that served as material.

This CDR3 contains 16 residues. V was clipped by 3 bases and J by 2 bases; unmatched bases: 5. The germline V gene has CDR1 KGHDR and CDR2 SFDVKD. In the original workflow: The assay estimated nucleated cells by amplifying reference gene primers. Clones were read by immunoSEQ multiplex PCR, and TCRdb kept only the in-frame ones, dropping some. Clone size and the V and J calls come from that table; the DNA yielded D and trimming. The repertoire includes over 250,000 clones, approximately 85% of them detected once, and about 10% sits in the top ten. Sequenced material: peripheral blood. The origin of this receptor is a woman aged 70-85 years with acute or convalescent COVID-19. The V call is TRBV24-1, the J call TRBJ2-1; 8 bases agree with TRBD2. CDR3 nucleotide sequence: TGTGCCACCAGTGATCCCAGCGGGGGAGCCTACAATGAGCAGTTCTTC. Encoded protein: CATSDPSGGAYNEQFF.